These 2 T cell receptor beta chains originate from one sample sequenced in a study of spatial heterogeneity in lung cancer (dated by TCRdb to the late 2010s). Overall results and qualifications from the work: The number of expanded intratumoral alpha and beta TCRs correlated with the tumor nonsynonymous mutation count.

Their recognized antigens are unknown. The library was prepared using 5' RACE. The sequencer listed for this sample is NextSeq 500. TCRdb trimmed public reads at Q25 via fastp, called clones via MiXCR and kept in-frame beta chains. Rows matching on CDR3 protein sequence are summarized as one entry with the most common DNA and genes. Across this sample there are 17,000 or so distinct CDR3 sequences, with under 8% seen only once. 6.5% to 7% of the sample is in the top ten clones. Sample time point, as interpreted from the label and publication: sample taken at primary tumor resection. The sequencing here drew on lung tumor tissue, taken at surgery. These TCRs come from a male donor with early-stage non-small cell lung cancer.

This clonotype was counted many times. Found in a library prepared for alpha chains, this beta chain is an off-target read, and its abundance has little meaning. The V call is TRBV20-1, the J call TRBJ2-3; perhaps D is TRBD1 or TRBD2 (5 bases each). Germline V gives CDR1 DFQATT, CDR2 SNEGSKA (reference sequence). The CDR3 runs 15 residues. With 3 bases removed from V and 0 bases from J, the gap between germline ends came to 13 bases. The CDR3 here is CSARVGTHSTDTQYF. The CDR3 DNA follows: TGCAGTGCTAGGGTCGGGACCCATAGCACAGATACGCAGTATTTT.

This clonotype was picked up many times. With the library built for alpha chains, this beta chain is off target and its frequency is not meaningful. The CDR3, as DNA: TGTGCCACCAGCAGTCAAACAGGGGGAGATACGCAGTATTTT. As protein: CATSSQTGGDTQYF. The V gene is TRBV15, the J gene TRBJ2-3; 8 nucleotides agree with TRBD1. In germline, CDR1 is LNHNV, CDR2 YYDKDF (reference sequence). V shed 3 bases, J shed 5 bases, and the junction held 4 bases outside the gene matches. This CDR3 is 14 amino acids long.